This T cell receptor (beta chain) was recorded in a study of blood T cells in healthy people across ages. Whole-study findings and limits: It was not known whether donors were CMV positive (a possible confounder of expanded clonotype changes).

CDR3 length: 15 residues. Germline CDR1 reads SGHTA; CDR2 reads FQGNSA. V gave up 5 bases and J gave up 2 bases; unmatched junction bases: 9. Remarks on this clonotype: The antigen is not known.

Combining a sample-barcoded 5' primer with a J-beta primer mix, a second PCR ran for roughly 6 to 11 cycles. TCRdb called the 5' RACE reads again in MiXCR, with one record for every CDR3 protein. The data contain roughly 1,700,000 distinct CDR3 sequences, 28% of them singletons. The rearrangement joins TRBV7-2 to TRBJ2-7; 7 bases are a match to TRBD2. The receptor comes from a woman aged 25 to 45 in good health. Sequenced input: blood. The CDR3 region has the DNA TGTGCCAGCAGCCTGAGGGAGGGACTTCCCTACGAGCAGTACTTC. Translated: CASSLREGLPYEQYF.